This T cell receptor beta chain was captured by sequencing in a study of neoadjuvant nivolumab and ipilimumab in lung cancer. Study-level background: Patients got nivolumab 3 mg/kg on days 1, 15 and 29; combination added ipilimumab 1 mg/kg day 1. Study-level points and caveats: Higher pretherapy blood TCR richness went with higher resected-tumor richness.

Of note for this clone: Its cognate antigen is unknown.

V was clipped by 4 bases and J by 4 bases, with 9 bases between them. Germline V gene data show CDR1 as SGHNT and CDR2 as YYREEE (reference sequence). The CDR3 consists of 13 residues. TCRdb's copy holds only in-frame clones and misses some; the assay was immunoSEQ multiplex PCR. The sample has fewer than 40,000 clones; 75% to 95% are singletons. This TCR derives from an adult with non-small cell lung cancer. Sequenced here: peripheral blood, sampled after neoadjuvant nivolumab, alone or with ipilimumab, at or shortly before surgery. The V gene is TRBV5-4, the J gene TRBJ1-3; perhaps TRBD1 as D (5 bases). CDR3 sequence reads: CASSSNRGNTIYF. As DNA, the CDR3 is TGTGCCAGCAGCAGCAACAGGGGAAACACCATATATTTT. The full variable domain, with the rest looked up from reference TRBV5-4 and TRBJ1-3, is ETGVTQSPTHLIKTRGQQVTLRCSSQSGHNTVSWYQQALGQGPQFIFQYYREEENGRGNFPPRFSGLQFPNYSSELNVNALELDDSALYLCASSSNRGNTIYFGEGSWLTVV.